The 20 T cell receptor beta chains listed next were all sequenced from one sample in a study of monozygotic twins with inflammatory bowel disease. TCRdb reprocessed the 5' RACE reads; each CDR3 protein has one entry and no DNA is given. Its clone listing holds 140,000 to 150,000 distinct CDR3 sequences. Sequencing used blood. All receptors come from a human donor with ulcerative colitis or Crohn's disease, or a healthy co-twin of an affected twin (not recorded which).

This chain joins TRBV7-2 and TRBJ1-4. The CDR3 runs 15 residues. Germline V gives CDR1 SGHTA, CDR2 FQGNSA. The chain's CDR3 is CASSSTGVLNEKLFF.

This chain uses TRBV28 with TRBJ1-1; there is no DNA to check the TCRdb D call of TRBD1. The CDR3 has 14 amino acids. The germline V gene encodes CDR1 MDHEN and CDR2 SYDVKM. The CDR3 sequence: CASRQTGANTEAFF.

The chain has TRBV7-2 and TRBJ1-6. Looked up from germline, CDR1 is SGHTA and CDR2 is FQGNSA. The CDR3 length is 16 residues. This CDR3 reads CASSPAGGSGNSPLHF.

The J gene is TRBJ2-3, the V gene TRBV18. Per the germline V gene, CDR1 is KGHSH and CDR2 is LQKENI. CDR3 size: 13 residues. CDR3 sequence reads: CASSPGGDNTQYF.

The CDR3 reads CILSGRGDEQFF. The gene calls are TRBV20-1 and TRBJ2-1; TCRdb's D call, TRBD2, is unchecked because there is no DNA. CDR1 is DFQATT and CDR2 is SNEGSKA in the germline V gene (reference sequence). This CDR3 contains 12 residues.

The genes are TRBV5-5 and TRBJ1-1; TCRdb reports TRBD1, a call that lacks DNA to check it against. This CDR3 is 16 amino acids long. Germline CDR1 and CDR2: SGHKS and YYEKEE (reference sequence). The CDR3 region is CASSPRTGAMNTEAFF.

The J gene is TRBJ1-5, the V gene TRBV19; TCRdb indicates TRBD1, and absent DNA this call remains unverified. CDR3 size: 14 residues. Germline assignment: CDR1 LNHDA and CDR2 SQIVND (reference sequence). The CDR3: CASSNRDSNQPQHF.

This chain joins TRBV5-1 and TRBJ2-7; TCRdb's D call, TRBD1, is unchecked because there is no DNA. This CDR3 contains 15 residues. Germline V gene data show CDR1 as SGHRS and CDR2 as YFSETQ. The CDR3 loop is CASRQDRGFSYEQYF.

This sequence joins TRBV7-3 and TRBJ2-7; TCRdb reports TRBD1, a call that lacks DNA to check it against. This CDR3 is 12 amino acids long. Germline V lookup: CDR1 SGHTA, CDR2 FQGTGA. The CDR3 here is CASQARGSEQYF.

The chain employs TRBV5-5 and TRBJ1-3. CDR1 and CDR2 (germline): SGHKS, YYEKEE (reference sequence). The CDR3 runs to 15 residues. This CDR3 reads CASSLVGLSGNTIYF.

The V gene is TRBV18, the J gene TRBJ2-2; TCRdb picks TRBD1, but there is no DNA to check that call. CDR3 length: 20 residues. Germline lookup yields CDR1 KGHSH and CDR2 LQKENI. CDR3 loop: CASSPLQSFSGASNTGELFF. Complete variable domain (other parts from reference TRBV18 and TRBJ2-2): NAGVMQNPRHLVRRRGQEARLRCSPMKGHSHVYWYRQLPEEGLKFMVYLQKENIIDESGMPKERFSAEFPKEGPSILRIQQVVRGDSAAYFCASSPLQSFSGASNTGELFFGEGSRLTVL.

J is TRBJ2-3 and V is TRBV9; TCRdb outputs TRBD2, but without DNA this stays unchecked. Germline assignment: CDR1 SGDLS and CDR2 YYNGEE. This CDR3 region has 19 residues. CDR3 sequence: CASSLSSSGRNPSTDTQYF.

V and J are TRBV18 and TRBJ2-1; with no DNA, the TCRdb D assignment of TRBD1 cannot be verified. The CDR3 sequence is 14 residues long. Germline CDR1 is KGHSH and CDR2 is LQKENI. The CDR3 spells CASSLSDREDEQFF.

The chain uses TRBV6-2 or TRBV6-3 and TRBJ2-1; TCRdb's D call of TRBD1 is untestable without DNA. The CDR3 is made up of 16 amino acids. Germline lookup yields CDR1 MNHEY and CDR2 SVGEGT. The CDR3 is CASINGGGGVYNEQFF.

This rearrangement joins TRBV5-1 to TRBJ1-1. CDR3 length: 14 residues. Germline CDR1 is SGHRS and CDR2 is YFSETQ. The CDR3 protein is CASSLQAMNTEAFF.

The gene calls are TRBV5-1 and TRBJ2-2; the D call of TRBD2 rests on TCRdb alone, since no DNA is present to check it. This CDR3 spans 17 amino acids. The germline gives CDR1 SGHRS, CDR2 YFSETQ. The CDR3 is CASSLIGAGEYTGELFF.

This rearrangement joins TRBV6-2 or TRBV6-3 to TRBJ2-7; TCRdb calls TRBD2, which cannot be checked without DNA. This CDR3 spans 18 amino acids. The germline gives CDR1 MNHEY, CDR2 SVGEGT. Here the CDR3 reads CASSYSTRTSGYSYEQYF.

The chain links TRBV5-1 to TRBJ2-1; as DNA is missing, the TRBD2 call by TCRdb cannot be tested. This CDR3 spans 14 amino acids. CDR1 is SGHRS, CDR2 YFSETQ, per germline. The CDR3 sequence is CASSQTSVNNEQFF.

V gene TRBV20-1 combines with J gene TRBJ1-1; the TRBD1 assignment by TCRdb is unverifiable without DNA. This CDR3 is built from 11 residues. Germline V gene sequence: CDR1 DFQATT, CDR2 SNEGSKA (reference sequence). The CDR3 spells CSASKDTRAFF.

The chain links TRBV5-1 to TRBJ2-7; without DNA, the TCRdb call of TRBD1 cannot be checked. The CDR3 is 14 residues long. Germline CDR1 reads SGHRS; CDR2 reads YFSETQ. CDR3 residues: CASSLAAGSHEQYF.